The 17 T cell receptor beta chains reported below all come from one sample, sequenced in a study of T cells in Graves' hyperthyroidism and ophthalmopathy. RNA transcripts served as the template for amplifying TCR beta CDR3 regions. TCR CDR3 regions were first amplified by RT-PCR with HTBI primers. TCRdb re-analysed the multiplex PCR reads in MiXCR, keeping a single row per CDR3 protein. This sample carries under 350,000 distinct CDR3 sequences, about a sixth of them seen once, and the ten largest clones take over 50%. The specimen was blood. Every receptor here comes from a woman in her sixties or seventies with Graves' ophthalmopathy.

This rearrangement joins TRBV20-1 to TRBJ2-7; 7 bases align to TRBD2. The CDR3 has 14 residues. In germline, CDR1 is DFQATT, CDR2 SNEGSKA (reference sequence). The CDR3 protein is CGTREPPGLYEQYF. The CDR3, as DNA: TGCGGTACTAGAGAACCTCCGGGACTATACGAGCAGTACTTC.

This clonotype was counted at least ten times. The gene calls are TRBV20-1 and TRBJ1-6, with D unresolved. The CDR3 spans 13 residues. The V and J ends lost 7 bases and 7 bases respectively, with 14 bases between them. The germline gives CDR1 DFQATT, CDR2 SNEGSKA (reference sequence). As DNA, the CDR3 is TGCAGTGGACTAGTAAGCGGGAATTCACCCCTCCACTTT. Translated, it gives CSGLVSGNSPLHF.

This clonotype was recorded many times. CDR3 coding DNA: TGCAGTGCCGTGCCCCCCGGGGACAATCAGCCCCAGCATTTT. This sequence encodes CSAVPPGDNQPQHF. V gene TRBV20-1 combines with J gene TRBJ1-5; D unclear. The length of the CDR3 is 14 residues. From germline, CDR1 is DFQATT and CDR2 SNEGSKA (reference sequence). V was clipped by 6 bases and J by 3 bases, with 15 bases between them.

This clonotype appeared many times. The gene calls are TRBV19 and TRBJ1-1, with TRBD1 identical over 10 bases. Germline CDR1 and CDR2: LNHDA and SQIVND (reference sequence). The CDR3 is 13 amino acids. Trimming removed 8 bases from V and 4 bases from J; junction bases left unmatched: 4. DNA of the CDR3: TGTGCCAGTGTGACAGGGGGCATCACTGAAGCTTTCTTT. Translating gives CASVTGGITEAFF.

Details on this clonotype: The CDR3 carries no conserved terminal phenylalanine or tryptophan, so it likely arises from a read error. The V gene is TRBV20-1, the J gene TRBJ1-2; 10 nucleotides line up with TRBD1. This CDR3 region has 13 residues. Germline CDR1 is DFQATT and CDR2 is SNEGSKA (reference sequence). Unmatched junction bases numbered 6, after V lost 3 bases and J lost 8 bases. The CDR3 nucleotides read TGCAGTGCTAGCCAAGGACAGGGGGGCGGCTACACCCTC. This gives the protein CSASQGQGGGYTL.

This clonotype has at least ten counts. The chain combines TRBV5-1 with TRBJ1-1; no definite D call. The germline V gene encodes CDR1 SGHRS and CDR2 YFSETQ. The length of the CDR3 is 15 residues. V was shortened by 4 bases and J by 5 bases, with 18 bases between the two germline ends. The CDR3 DNA reads TGCGCCAGCAGCCCCCAGGCCGGGCGGCGGACTGAAGCTTTCTTT. Translating it yields CASSPQAGRRTEAFF.

This clonotype was recorded a few times. This chain joins TRBV5-8 and TRBJ2-1, with D hard to call. CDR3 length: 13 amino acids. V was clipped by 0 bases and J by 9 bases, with 10 bases between them. Germline V gene data show CDR1 as SGHTS and CDR2 as YDEGEE. CDR3 amino acids: CASSLGAVGEQFF. The CDR3 DNA is TGTGCCAGCAGCTTGGGGGCGGTGGGTGAGCAGTTCTTC. Variable domain in full (rest from reference TRBV5-8 and TRBJ2-1): EAGVTQSPTHLIKTRGQQATLRCSPISGHTSVYWYQQALGLGLQFLLWYDEGEERNRGNFPPRFSGRQFPNYSSELNVNALELEDSALYLCASSLGAVGEQFFGPGTRLTVL.

In this sample, this clonotype turned up a few times. The chain joins TRBV12-5 to TRBJ1-2, with D uncertain. The germline V and J ends were trimmed by 5 bases and 4 bases, with 11 bases remaining between them. Germline V lookup: CDR1 LGHNT, CDR2 FRNRAP. The CDR3 has 13 residues. The CDR3 DNA reads as TGTGCTAGTGGTCTCCAAATTGGCTATGGCTACACCTTC. It codes for CASGLQIGYGYTF.

Comment on this clonotype: A much larger clone sits a single nucleotide away, making a read error possible. This sequence joins TRBV7-2 and TRBJ2-1, with D maybe TRBD1 (6 bases). Germline values: CDR1 SGHTA, CDR2 FQGNSA. The CDR3 is 14 amino acids. This CDR3 reads CASRKTGLNNEQSF. CDR3 in DNA: TGTGCCAGCAGGAAAACAGGGTTAAACAATGAGCAGTCCTTC.

The rearrangement uses TRBV19 and TRBJ1-2; D is possibly TRBD1 (5 bases). Germline V gene lookup returns CDR1 LNHDA and CDR2 SQIVND (reference sequence). The CDR3 loop spans 14 amino acids. With 3 bases removed from V and 6 bases from J, the gap between germline ends came to 14 bases. CDR3 DNA sequence: TGTGCCAGTAGTATCCGGGACGGACTAAATGGCTACACCTTC. This gives the protein CASSIRDGLNGYTF.

This chain uses TRBV5-6 with TRBJ2-5; no definite D call. V was trimmed by 3 bases and J by 8 bases, leaving 11 bases between them. Germline V lookup: CDR1 SGHDT, CDR2 YYEEEE. This CDR3 contains 12 residues. The CDR3 spells CASSSRSLTQYF. CDR3 sequence (DNA): TGTGCCAGCAGCTCCCGTTCGTTAACCCAGTACTTC.

This clonotype was recorded at least ten times. This CDR3 is CASSPNARGTEAFF. In nucleotides, the CDR3 is TGTGCCAGCAGCCCTAACGCCCGGGGCACTGAAGCTTTCTTT. The chain is built from TRBV7-2 and TRBJ1-1; D unresolved. The CDR3 extends over 14 amino acids. The germline V gene has CDR1 SGHTA and CDR2 FQGNSA. V gave up 5 bases and J gave up 4 bases, with 14 bases separating them.

This clonotype appeared a few times. The CDR3 is CASSFQNNQPQHF. The CDR3 DNA reads TGTGCCAGTAGTTTCCAGAATAATCAGCCCCAGCATTTT. The chain links TRBV19 to TRBJ1-5; unclear D gene. Germline V gene sequence: CDR1 LNHDA, CDR2 SQIVND (reference sequence). The length of the CDR3 is 13 residues. The V end lost 5 bases, the J end lost 4 bases, and 9 bases lay between the germline ends. The variable domain in full, with the rest retrieved from reference TRBV19 and TRBJ1-5, is DGGITQSPKYLFRKEGQNVTLSCEQNLNHDAMYWYRQDPGQGLRLIYYSQIVNDFQKGDIAEGYSVSREKKESFPLTVTSAQKNPTAFYLCASSFQNNQPQHFGDGTRLSIL.

This clonotype was seen at least ten times. One end of the junction is discordant with germline, which a read error may explain. This chain connects TRBV2 to TRBJ2-3; D call uncertain. The CDR3 length is 13 residues. In germline, CDR1 is SNHLY, CDR2 FYNNEI. The CDR3 coding sequence is TGTGCCAGCAGCGAAGGTCCCACAGATACGCAGTATTTT. Its protein is CASSEGPTDTQYF. Full variable domain (missing parts from reference TRBV2 and TRBJ2-3): EPEVTQTPSHQVTQMGQEVILRCVPISNHLYFYWYRQILGQKVEFLVSFYNNEISEKSEIFDDQFSVERPDGSNFTLKIRSTKLEDSAMYFCASSEGPTDTQYFGPGTRLTVL.

This chain links TRBV24-1 with TRBJ2-3; 8 bases fit TRBD1. Germline V gene sequence: CDR1 KGHDR, CDR2 SFDVKD. The CDR3 totals 16 residues. With V trimmed by 5 bases and J by 3 bases, 9 bases remained unmatched. The CDR3 protein is CATSVRRTGRTDTQYF. CDR3 sequence (DNA): TGTGCCACCAGTGTCAGACGGACAGGGAGGACAGATACGCAGTATTTT.

This clonotype was seen repeatedly, ten times or more. This sequence joins TRBV6-2 or TRBV6-3 and TRBJ2-7; D not resolved. CDR1 and CDR2 from the germline V gene are MNHEY and SVGEGT. The V gene lost 7 bases and the J gene lost 3 bases, with 7 bases spanning the gap. The length of the CDR3 is 11 residues. CDR3 sequence reads: CASNEDYEQYF. DNA of the CDR3: TGTGCCAGCAATGAGGACTACGAGCAGTACTTC.

The V gene is TRBV9, the J gene TRBJ2-7; tentatively, D is TRBD2 (6 bases). The V gene lost 0 bases and the J gene lost 7 bases, with 14 bases spanning the gap. Germline V gives CDR1 SGDLS, CDR2 YYNGEE. The CDR3 runs 14 residues. This chain's CDR3 is CASSVGPSDNEQYF. The CDR3 nucleotides are TGTGCCAGCAGCGTAGGCCCTAGCGACAATGAGCAGTACTTC.